The next 8 T cell receptor beta chains were all read from a single sample in a study of OX40 agonist ivuxolimab in advanced cancers. TCRdb's table, derived via immunoSEQ multiplex PCR, lists solely in-frame clones and lacks some. The repertoire holds about 120,000 clones, with roughly 89% as singletons. This specimen consisted of CD4+ or CD8+ T cells sorted from blood, obtained in a trial of the OX40 agonist ivuxolimab. All receptors come from an adult with an advanced solid tumor such as melanoma, head and neck, liver or kidney cancer.

The DNA for the CDR3 is TGTGCCAGCAGCTTACCTGCCCGAGCGAACACTGAAGCTTTCTTT. This codes for CASSLPARANTEAFF. The chain couples TRBV7-9 to TRBJ1-1; D call uncertain. CDR1 and CDR2 from the germline V gene are SEHNR and FQNEAQ (reference sequence). V was pared by 2 bases and J by 1 base, with 11 bases between. CDR3 length: 15 residues.

The chain is built from TRBV7-9 and TRBJ1-4; 9 bases are a match to TRBD1. Germline loops: CDR1 SEHNR, CDR2 FQNEAQ (reference sequence). The CDR3 sequence is 15 residues long. V was pared by 1 base and J by 5 bases, with 2 bases of the junction left unmatched. The CDR3 nucleotides read TGTGCCAGCAGCTTAGGGGACAGGGCAAATGAAAAACTGTTTTTT. Amino acid sequence: CASSLGDRANEKLFF.

This clone was picked up one time. V usage is TRBV19 and J usage is TRBJ2-4; D may correspond to TRBD1 or TRBD2 (6 bases each). The CDR3 totals 15 residues. V was shortened by 7 bases and J by 2 bases, with 15 bases between the two germline ends. Looked up from germline, CDR1 is LNHDA and CDR2 is SQIVND (reference sequence). The DNA for the CDR3 is TGTGCCAGTACAGACGGGGGCGGTACCAAAAACATTCAGTACTTC. This gives the protein CASTDGGGTKNIQYF.

The J gene is TRBJ2-7, the V gene TRBV6-1; tentatively, D is TRBD2 (5 bases). This CDR3 has 14 amino acids. The germline CDR1 and CDR2 sequences are MNHNS and SASEGT. Trimming took off 2 bases at V and 4 bases at J, with 12 bases between the two ends. The CDR3 DNA sequence: TGTGCCAGCAGTGAACTTCACGGACTGTACGAGCAGTACTTC. This gives the protein CASSELHGLYEQYF.

The rearrangement joins TRBV6-5 to TRBJ1-4; TRBD1 aligns across 9 bases. V was clipped by 0 bases and J by 8 bases; unmatched bases: 7. The CDR3 contains 16 residues. Looked up from germline, CDR1 is MNHEY and CDR2 is SVGAGI. In nucleotides, the CDR3 is TGTGCCAGCAGTTACTCGACAGGGGGAGGAGGAGAAAAACTGTTTTTT. It codes for CASSYSTGGGGEKLFF.

Only a few counts were recorded for this clone. The rearrangement uses TRBV6-6 and TRBJ1-2; unclear D gene. The length of the CDR3 is 13 residues. Deletions cut 0 bases from V and 8 bases from J, with 10 bases between. CDR1 is MNHNY, CDR2 SVGAGI, per germline (reference sequence). This CDR3 reads CASSYSIGEGYTF. DNA of the CDR3: TGTGCCAGCAGTTACTCGATAGGTGAGGGCTACACCTTC.

The CDR3: CASSFNRGETQYF. CDR3 DNA sequence: TGTGCCAGCAGCTTTAACAGGGGGGAGACCCAGTACTTC. The chain employs TRBV7-2 and TRBJ2-5; 8 bases fit TRBD1. V dropped 3 bases and J dropped 5; count of bases not matched to a gene: 2. The CDR3 has 13 residues. Per germline, CDR1 SGHTA and CDR2 FQGNSA.

V gene TRBV5-1 combines with J gene TRBJ1-2; tentatively, D is TRBD1 (6 bases). This CDR3 spans 13 amino acids. Germline V gives CDR1 SGHRS, CDR2 YFSETQ. Trimming removed 4 bases at V and 4 bases at J, with 11 bases between. CDR3 residues: CASSIDRTYGYTF. The DNA for the CDR3 is TGCGCCAGCAGCATAGACAGGACCTATGGCTACACCTTC.